The 11 T cell receptor beta chains below were found in one sample sequenced in a study of CD8+ T cells in alopecia areata. Investigators isolated RNA and reverse transcribed it into cDNA to act as the sequencing template. Repertoires were generated with immunoSEQ multiplex PCR, while TCRdb's copy carries only in-frame clones and drops some. The data hold roughly 250,000 clones, with roughly 69% observed a single time. This specimen was CD4+ T cells sorted from blood, taken at week 0. The receptor set was obtained from a human donor with alopecia areata.

J is TRBJ2-3 and V is TRBV5-1; D is unclear. CDR3 length: 15 residues. Germline V lookup: CDR1 SGHRS, CDR2 YFSETQ. Trimming left V 0 bases short and J 4 bases short, with 12 bases between. The DNA for the CDR3 is TGCGCCAGCAGCTTGGTACACTCTTCCCCAGATACGCAGTATTTT. Amino acid sequence: CASSLVHSSPDTQYF. Full variable domain (remainder filled in from reference TRBV5-1 and TRBJ2-3): KAGVTQTPRYLIKTRGQQVTLSCSPISGHRSVSWYQQTPGQGLQFLFEYFSETQRNKGNFPGRFSGRQFSNSRSEMNVSTLELGDSALYLCASSLVHSSPDTQYFGPGTRLTVL.

This clone was found a few times. V is TRBV5-1 and J is TRBJ1-1; no clear D. The germline CDR1 and CDR2 sequences are SGHRS and YFSETQ. The CDR3 length is 13 residues. V was shortened by 0 bases and J by 0 bases, with 3 bases between the two germline ends. The CDR3 DNA reads as TGCGCCAGCAGCTTGGAACTGAACACTGAAGCTTTCTTT. Translated, it gives CASSLELNTEAFF.

The V gene is TRBV7-8, the J gene TRBJ1-6; the D gene is possibly TRBD1 (6 bases). CDR3 length: 15 residues. Germline V gene data show CDR1 as SGHVS and CDR2 as FQNEAQ. Trimming took off 5 bases at V and 7 bases at J, with 15 bases between the two ends. CDR3 loop: CASSPQGGVNSPLHF. The DNA of the CDR3 is TGTGCCAGCAGCCCACAGGGTGGCGTAAATTCACCCCTCCACTTT.

This chain connects TRBV11-2 to TRBJ2-1; D gene unclear. Trimming shortened V by 4 bases and J by 4 bases, and 5 bases separated the two germline ends. Germline CDR1 is SGHAT and CDR2 is FQNNGV. There are 12 residues in the CDR3. CDR3 DNA sequence: TGTGCCAGCAGCTCCTTATACAATGAGCAGTTCTTC. Translation: CASSSLYNEQFF. The full variable domain, completed using reference TRBV11-2 and TRBJ2-1, is EAGVAQSPRYKIIEKRQSVAFWCNPISGHATLYWYQQILGQGPKLLIQFQNNGVVDDSQLPKDRFSAERLKGVDSTLKIQPAKLEDSAVYLCASSSLYNEQFFGPGTRLTVL.

This clone was detected once. This chain connects TRBV6-5 to TRBJ2-7; TRBD1 aligns across 7 bases. The CDR3 length is 12 residues. Germline V lookup: CDR1 MNHEY, CDR2 SVGAGI. V was clipped by 4 bases and J by 7 bases; unmatched bases: 4. CDR3 protein: CASSSTGKEQYF. In DNA form, the CDR3 reads TGTGCCAGCAGTTCGACAGGGAAAGAGCAGTACTTC.

The rearrangement links TRBV11-2 to TRBJ2-7; D unclear. This CDR3 contains 14 residues. Germline loops: CDR1 SGHAT, CDR2 FQNNGV. V was cut by 1 base and J by 3 bases, with 10 bases left in between. The CDR3 coding sequence is TGTGCCAGCAGCTTAGCGCAGTGGAACTACGAGCAGTACTTC. Its protein is CASSLAQWNYEQYF.

The chain recombines TRBV27 with TRBJ2-1; no firm D call. Germline lookup yields CDR1 MNHEY and CDR2 SMNVEV (reference sequence). Trimming shortened V by 4 bases and J by 5 bases, and 15 bases separated the two germline ends. CDR3 size: 15 residues. The CDR3 here is CASSSLAQRHNEQFF. The CDR3, as DNA: TGTGCCAGCAGTTCCTTAGCCCAGCGCCACAATGAGCAGTTCTTC.

This clone has just one count. The chain combines TRBV9 with TRBJ1-2; D is undetermined. Trimming took off 0 bases at V and 8 bases at J, with 14 bases between the two ends. The V gene's germline CDR1 is SGDLS and CDR2 YYNGEE. The length of the CDR3 is 14 residues. Written as DNA, the CDR3 is TGTGCCAGCAGCGTAGACGTGGCCTGGGAAGGCTACACCTTC. Its translation: CASSVDVAWEGYTF.

This clone was counted only a few times. This CDR3 is also generated by other DNA sequences in the sample. V gene TRBV5-1 combines with J gene TRBJ2-2; no clear D gene. Germline V CDR1 and CDR2: SGHRS, YFSETQ. This CDR3 has 13 residues. V shed 0 bases and J shed 4 bases, with 4 bases lying between them. CDR3 sequence (DNA): TGCGCCAGCAGCTTGGAGGTCACCGGGGAGCTGTTTTTT. Encoded protein: CASSLEVTGELFF. The full variable domain, rest sourced from reference TRBV5-1 and TRBJ2-2, is KAGVTQTPRYLIKTRGQQVTLSCSPISGHRSVSWYQQTPGQGLQFLFEYFSETQRNKGNFPGRFSGRQFSNSRSEMNVSTLELGDSALYLCASSLEVTGELFFGEGSRLTVL.

The chain has TRBV7-2 and TRBJ2-5, with D maybe TRBD1 (6 bases). The CDR3 loop spans 15 amino acids. The V end was cut by 4 bases, the J end by 5 bases, with 17 bases between. Germline loops: CDR1 SGHTA, CDR2 FQGNSA. The CDR3 nucleotides are TGTGCCAGCAGCTCTGGGGGCTGGACCTGGGAGACCCAGTACTTC. Translating it yields CASSSGGWTWETQYF.

V usage is TRBV14 and J usage is TRBJ1-1; perhaps TRBD1 as D (6 bases). Deletions cut 1 base from V and 4 bases from J, with 10 bases between. The CDR3 sequence is 14 residues long. In germline, CDR1 is SGHDN, CDR2 FVKESK. CDR3 sequence (DNA): TGTGCCAGCAGCCAAGTGCTAGGGGGCACTGAAGCTTTCTTT. The encoded protein is CASSQVLGGTEAFF.